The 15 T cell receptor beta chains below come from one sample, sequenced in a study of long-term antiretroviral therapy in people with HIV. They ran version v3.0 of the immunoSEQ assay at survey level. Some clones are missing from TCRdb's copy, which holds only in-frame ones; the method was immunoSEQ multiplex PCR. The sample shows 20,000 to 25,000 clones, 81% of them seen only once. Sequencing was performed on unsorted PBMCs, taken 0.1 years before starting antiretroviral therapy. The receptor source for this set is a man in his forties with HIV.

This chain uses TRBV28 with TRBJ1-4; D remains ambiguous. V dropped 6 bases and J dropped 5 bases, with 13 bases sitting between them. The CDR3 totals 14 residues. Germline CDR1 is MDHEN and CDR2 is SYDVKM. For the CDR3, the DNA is TGTGCCAGCAGGCCCCGGACGGCAAATGAAAAACTGTTTTTT. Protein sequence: CASRPRTANEKLFF. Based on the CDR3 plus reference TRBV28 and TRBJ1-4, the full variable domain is DVKVTQSSRYLVKRTGEKVFLECVQDMDHENMFWYRQDPGLGLRLIYFSYDVKMKEKGDIPEGYSVSREKKERFSLILESASTNQTSMYLCASRPRTANEKLFFGSGTQLSVL.

CDR3: CASSVKAGGSGTQYF. CDR3 nucleotide sequence: TGTGCCAGCAGTGTTAAAGCGGGAGGGTCGGGTACGCAGTATTTT. This chain joins TRBV6-5 and TRBJ2-3, with 10 nucleotides matching TRBD2. Germline CDR1 is MNHEY and CDR2 is SVGAGI. This CDR3 has 15 amino acids. The trim removed 5 bases at V and 8 bases at J, leaving 10 bases unmatched.

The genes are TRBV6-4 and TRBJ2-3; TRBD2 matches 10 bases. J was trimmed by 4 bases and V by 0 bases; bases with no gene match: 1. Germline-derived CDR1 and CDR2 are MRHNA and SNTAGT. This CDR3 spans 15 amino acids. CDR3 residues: CASSDSLAGADTQYF. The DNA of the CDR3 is TGTGCCAGCAGTGACTCTCTAGCGGGGGCAGATACGCAGTATTTT.

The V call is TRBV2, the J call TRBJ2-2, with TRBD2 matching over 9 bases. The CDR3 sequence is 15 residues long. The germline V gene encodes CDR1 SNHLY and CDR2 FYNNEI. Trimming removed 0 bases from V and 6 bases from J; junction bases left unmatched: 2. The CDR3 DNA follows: TGTGCCAGCAGTGAAGCGGCTAGCGGGGCCGGGGAGCTGTTTTTT. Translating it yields CASSEAASGAGELFF.

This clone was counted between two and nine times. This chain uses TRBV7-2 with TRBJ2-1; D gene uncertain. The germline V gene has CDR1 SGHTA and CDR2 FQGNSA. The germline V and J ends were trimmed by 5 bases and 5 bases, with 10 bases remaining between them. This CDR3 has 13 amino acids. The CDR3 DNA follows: TGTGCCAGCAGCGTCGGGCATAACAATGAGCAGTTCTTC. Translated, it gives CASSVGHNNEQFF.

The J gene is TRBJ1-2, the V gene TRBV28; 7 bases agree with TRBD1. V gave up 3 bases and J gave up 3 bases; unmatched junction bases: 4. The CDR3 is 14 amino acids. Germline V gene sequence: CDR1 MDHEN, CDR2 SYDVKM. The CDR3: CASSLSTGDYGYTF. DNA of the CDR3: TGTGCCAGCAGTTTGTCCACAGGGGACTATGGCTACACCTTC.

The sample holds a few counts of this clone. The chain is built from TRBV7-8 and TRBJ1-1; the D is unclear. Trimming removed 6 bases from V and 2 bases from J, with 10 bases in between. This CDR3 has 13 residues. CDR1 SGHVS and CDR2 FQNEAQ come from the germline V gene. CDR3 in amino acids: CASSQDTNTEAFF. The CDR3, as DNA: TGTGCCAGCAGTCAAGACACTAACACTGAAGCTTTCTTT.

This CDR3 is CASSLAGTSGTGELFF. CDR3 DNA sequence: TGCGCCAGCAGCCTCGCCGGGACTAGCGGGACCGGGGAGCTGTTTTTT. The chain uses TRBV5-1 and TRBJ2-2, with TRBD2 identical over 12 bases. V trimming: 4 bases; J trimming: 5 bases; junction bases outside the gene matches: 6. Germline loops: CDR1 SGHRS, CDR2 YFSETQ. The CDR3 runs to 16 residues.

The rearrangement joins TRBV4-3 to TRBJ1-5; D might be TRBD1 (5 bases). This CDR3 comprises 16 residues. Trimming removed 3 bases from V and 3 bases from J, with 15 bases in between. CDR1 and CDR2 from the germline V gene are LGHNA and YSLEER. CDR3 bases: TGCGCCAGCAGCCAGGGGGGGATAGGCGACAATCAGCCCCAGCATTTT. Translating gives CASSQGGIGDNQPQHF.

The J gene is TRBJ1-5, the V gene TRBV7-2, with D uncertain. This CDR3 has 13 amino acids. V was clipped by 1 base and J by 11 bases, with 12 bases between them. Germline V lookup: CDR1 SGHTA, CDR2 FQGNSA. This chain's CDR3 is CASSLVSSQAQHF. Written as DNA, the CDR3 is TGTGCCAGCAGCTTAGTATCGAGCCAGGCCCAGCATTTT.

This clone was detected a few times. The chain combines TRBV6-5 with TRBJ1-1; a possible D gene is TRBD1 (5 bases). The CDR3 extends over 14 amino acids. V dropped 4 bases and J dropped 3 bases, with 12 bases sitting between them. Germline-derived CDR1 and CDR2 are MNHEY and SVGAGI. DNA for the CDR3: TGTGCCAGCAGTTTTAGGGGAATAGACACTGAAGCTTTCTTT. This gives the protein CASSFRGIDTEAFF.

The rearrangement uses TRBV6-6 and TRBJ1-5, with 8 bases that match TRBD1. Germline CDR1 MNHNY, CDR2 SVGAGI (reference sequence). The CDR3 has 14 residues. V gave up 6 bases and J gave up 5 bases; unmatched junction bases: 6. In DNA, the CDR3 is TGTGCCAGCAGGACAGGGGAGGGATATCAGCCCCAGCATTTT. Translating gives CASRTGEGYQPQHF.

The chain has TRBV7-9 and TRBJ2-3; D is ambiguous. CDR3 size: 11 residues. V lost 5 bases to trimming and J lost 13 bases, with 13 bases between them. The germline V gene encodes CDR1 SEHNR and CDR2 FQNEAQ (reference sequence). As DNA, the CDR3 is TGTGCCAGCAGCACGGGCCCCTCGGAGTATTTT. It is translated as CASSTGPSEYF.

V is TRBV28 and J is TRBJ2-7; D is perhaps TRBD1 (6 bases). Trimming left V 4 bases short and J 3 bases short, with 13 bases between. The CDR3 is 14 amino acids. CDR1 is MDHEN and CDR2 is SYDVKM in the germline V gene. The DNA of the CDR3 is TGTGCCAGCAGTTCAGGGACACTTCTCTACGAGCAGTACTTC. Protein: CASSSGTLLYEQYF.

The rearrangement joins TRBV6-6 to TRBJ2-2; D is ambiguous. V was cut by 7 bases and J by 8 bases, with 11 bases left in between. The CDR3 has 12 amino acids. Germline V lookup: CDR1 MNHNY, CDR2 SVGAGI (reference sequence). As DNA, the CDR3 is TGTGCCAGCACCGTACGGCGGGGGGAGCTGTTTTTT. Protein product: CASTVRRGELFF.